This T cell receptor (beta chain) is from a study of cytomegalovirus exposure and HLA in healthy donors. Trimming removed 6 bases from V and 3 bases from J; junction bases left unmatched: 7. This CDR3 is built from 15 residues. CDR1 MNHEY and CDR2 SVGAGI come from the germline V gene. Some clones are missing from TCRdb's copy, which holds only in-frame ones; the method was immunoSEQ multiplex PCR. The table records 50,000 or so clones, 94% of them present only once. It was the approximately 110-subject validation cohort, separate from the roughly 700-subject first cohort, to which the donors belonged.

The TCR comes from a woman between 18 and 29 years old in good health and CMV-seropositive. This sequence joins TRBV6-5 and TRBJ1-4, with 7 positions matching TRBD1. Source material: PBMCs. The CDR3 DNA reads TGTGCCAGCAGACGACACGGGACAGCTAATGAAAAACTGTTTTTT. It encodes CASRRHGTANEKLFF.